This TCR beta chain is drawn from a study of siplizumab effects on memory and regulatory T cells. This clone was seen a few times. TCRdb's copy holds only in-frame clones and misses some; the assay was immunoSEQ multiplex PCR. The repertoire includes roughly 40,000 clones, about 90% of them detected once, and roughly 0.23% sits in the top ten. With 3 bases removed from V and 1 base from J, the gap between germline ends came to 13 bases. Germline loops: CDR1 SGHNT, CDR2 YYREEE (reference sequence). The CDR3 contains 15 residues. Sequenced sample: naive CD4+ T cells sorted from blood. This clonotype originated in a human donor in good health. The V call is TRBV5-4, the J call TRBJ1-2, with no clear D. The CDR3 here is CASSSRTEFNYGYTF. DNA of the CDR3: TGTGCCAGCAGCTCTAGAACCGAATTTAACTATGGCTACACCTTC.